The present TCR beta chain was sequenced within a study of blood T cell repertoires in COVID-19. Study in general: Acute and convalescent COVID-19 specimens originated in the United States, Italy and Spain. PBMCs, B-cell-depleted T cells, or T cells provided the cDNA or gDNA that made up the material.

In the authors' workflow: By means of reference gene primer amplification, nucleated cell counts were estimated. The data were produced by immunoSEQ multiplex PCR, yet TCRdb's version contains in-frame clones alone and is incomplete. That table is the source of V, J and clone size, and D and trimming were worked out from the DNA. The profile shows 230,000 or so clones, about 86% of them singletons. With 1 base clipped from V and 0 bases from J, the junction kept 9 bases outside the gene matches. Germline V gene lookup returns CDR1 SGHRS and CDR2 YFSETQ. CDR3 length: 18 residues. The sample comprised peripheral blood. The gene calls are TRBV5-1 and TRBJ2-3, with 9 bases that match TRBD2. This clonotype was sampled from a man between 45 and 60 years old with active or convalescent COVID-19. The CDR3 DNA sequence: TGCGCCAGCAGCTTGATCTTAAGCGGGGGGTCAAGCACAGATACGCAGTATTTT. It translates to CASSLILSGGSSTDTQYF.